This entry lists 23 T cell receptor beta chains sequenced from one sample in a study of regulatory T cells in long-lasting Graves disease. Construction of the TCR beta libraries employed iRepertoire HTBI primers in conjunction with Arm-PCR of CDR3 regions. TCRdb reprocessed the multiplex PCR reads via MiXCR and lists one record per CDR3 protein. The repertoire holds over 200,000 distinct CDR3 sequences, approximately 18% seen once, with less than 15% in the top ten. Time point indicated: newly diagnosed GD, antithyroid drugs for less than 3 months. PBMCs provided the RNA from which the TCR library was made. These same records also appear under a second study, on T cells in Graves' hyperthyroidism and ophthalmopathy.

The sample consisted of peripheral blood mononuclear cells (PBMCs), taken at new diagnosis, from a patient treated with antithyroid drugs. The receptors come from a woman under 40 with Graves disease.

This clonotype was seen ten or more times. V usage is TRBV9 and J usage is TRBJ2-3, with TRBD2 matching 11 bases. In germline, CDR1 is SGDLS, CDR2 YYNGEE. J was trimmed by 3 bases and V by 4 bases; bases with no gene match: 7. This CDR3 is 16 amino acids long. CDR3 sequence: CASSQELAGVTDTQYF. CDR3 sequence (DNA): TGTGCCAGCAGCCAAGAACTAGCGGGGGTGACAGATACGCAGTATTTT.

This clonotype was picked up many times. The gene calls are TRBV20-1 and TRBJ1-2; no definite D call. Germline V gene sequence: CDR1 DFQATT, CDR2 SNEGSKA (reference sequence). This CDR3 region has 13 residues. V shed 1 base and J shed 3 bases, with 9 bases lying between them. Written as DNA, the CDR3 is TGCAGTGCTAGAGTAGGGAGGGACTATGGCTACACCTTC. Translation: CSARVGRDYGYTF.

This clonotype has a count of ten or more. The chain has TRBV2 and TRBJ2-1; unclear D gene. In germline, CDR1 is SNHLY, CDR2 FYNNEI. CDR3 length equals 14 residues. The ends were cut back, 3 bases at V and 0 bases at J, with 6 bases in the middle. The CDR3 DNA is TGTGCCAGCAGTGACGATAGCTCCTACAATGAGCAGTTCTTC. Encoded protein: CASSDDSSYNEQFF. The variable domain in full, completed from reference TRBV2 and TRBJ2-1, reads EPEVTQTPSHQVTQMGQEVILRCVPISNHLYFYWYRQILGQKVEFLVSFYNNEISEKSEIFDDQFSVERPDGSNFTLKIRSTKLEDSAMYFCASSDDSSYNEQFFGPGTRLTVL.

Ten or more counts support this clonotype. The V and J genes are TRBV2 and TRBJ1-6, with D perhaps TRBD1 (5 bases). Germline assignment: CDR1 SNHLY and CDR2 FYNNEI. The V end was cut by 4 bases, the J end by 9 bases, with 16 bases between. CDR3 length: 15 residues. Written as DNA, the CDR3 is TGTGCCAGCAGTGTCGACGGCAGGGTCTCTTCACCCCTCCACTTT. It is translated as CASSVDGRVSSPLHF.

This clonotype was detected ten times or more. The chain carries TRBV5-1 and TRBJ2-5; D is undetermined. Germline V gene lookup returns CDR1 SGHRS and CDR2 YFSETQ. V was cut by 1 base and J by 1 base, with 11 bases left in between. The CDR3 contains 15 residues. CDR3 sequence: CASSLQDHPQETQYF. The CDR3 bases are TGCGCCAGCAGCTTGCAGGACCACCCCCAAGAGACCCAGTACTTC.

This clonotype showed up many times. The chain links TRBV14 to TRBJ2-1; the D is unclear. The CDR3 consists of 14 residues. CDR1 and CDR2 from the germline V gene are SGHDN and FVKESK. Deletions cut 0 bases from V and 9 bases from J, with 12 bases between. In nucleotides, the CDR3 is TGTGCCAGCAGCCAAGATCTTGACGGAGCTGAGCAGTTCTTC. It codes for CASSQDLDGAEQFF.

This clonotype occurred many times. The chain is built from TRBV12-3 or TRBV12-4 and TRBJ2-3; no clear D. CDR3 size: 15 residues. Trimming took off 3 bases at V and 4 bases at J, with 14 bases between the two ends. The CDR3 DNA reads TGTGCCAGCAGTTTCGACCCCTGGGCAGCAGATACGCAGTATTTT. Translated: CASSFDPWAADTQYF.

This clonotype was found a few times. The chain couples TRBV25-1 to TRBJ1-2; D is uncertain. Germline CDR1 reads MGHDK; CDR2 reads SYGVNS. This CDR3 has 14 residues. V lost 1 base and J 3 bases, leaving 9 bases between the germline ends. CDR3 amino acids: CASSESRAHYGYTF. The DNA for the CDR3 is TGTGCCAGCAGTGAATCACGGGCCCACTATGGCTACACCTTC.

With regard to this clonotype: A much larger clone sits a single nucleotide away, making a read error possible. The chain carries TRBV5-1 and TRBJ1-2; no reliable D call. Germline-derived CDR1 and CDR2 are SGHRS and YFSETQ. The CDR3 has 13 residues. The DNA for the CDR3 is TGCGCCGGCAGCTTGCAAGAGCCGGGCGGCTACACCTTC. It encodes CAGSLQEPGGYTF.

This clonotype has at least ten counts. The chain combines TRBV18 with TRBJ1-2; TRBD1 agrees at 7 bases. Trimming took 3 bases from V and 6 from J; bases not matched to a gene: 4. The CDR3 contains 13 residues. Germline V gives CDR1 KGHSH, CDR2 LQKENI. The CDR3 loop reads CASSPGTEDGYTF. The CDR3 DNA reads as TGTGCCAGCTCACCCGGGACAGAGGATGGCTACACCTTC.

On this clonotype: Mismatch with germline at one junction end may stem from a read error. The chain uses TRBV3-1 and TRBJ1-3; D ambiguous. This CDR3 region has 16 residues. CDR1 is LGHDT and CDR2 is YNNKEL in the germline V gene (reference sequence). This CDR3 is CASSRIGFTSGNAIYF. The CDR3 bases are TGTGCCAGCAGCCGCATCGGATTCACGTCTGGAAACGCCATATATTTT.

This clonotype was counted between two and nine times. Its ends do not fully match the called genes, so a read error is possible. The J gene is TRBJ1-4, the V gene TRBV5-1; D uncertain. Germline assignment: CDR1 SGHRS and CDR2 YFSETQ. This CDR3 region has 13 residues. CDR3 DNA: TGTGCCAGCACCCCGGACGGAAGTGAAAAACTGTTTTTT. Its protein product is CASTPDGSEKLFF. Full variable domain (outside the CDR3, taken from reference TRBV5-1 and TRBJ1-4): KAGVTQTPRYLIKTRGQQVTLSCSPISGHRSVSWYQQTPGQGLQFLFEYFSETQRNKGNFPGRFSGRQFSNSRSEMNVSTLELGDSALYLCASTPDGSEKLFFGSGTQLSVL.

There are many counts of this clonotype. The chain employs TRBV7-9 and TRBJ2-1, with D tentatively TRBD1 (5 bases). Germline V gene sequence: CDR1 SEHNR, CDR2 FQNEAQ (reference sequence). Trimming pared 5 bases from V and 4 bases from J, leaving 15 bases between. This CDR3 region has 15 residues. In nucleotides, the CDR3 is TGTGCCAGCAGCAAAAGGGATCGGACATACAATGAGCAGTTCTTC. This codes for CASSKRDRTYNEQFF.

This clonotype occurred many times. CDR3 amino acids: CASSLTGVSNQPQHF. DNA for the CDR3: TGTGCCAGCTCGCTGACAGGGGTTAGCAATCAGCCCCAGCATTTT. This chain uses TRBV18 with TRBJ1-5; 8 nucleotides align to TRBD1. The germline CDR1 and CDR2 sequences are KGHSH and LQKENI. The CDR3 is made up of 15 amino acids. With 6 bases clipped from V and 0 bases from J, the junction kept 4 bases outside the gene matches. Together with reference TRBV18 and TRBJ1-5, the CDR3 gives the full variable domain: NAGVMQNPRHLVRRRGQEARLRCSPMKGHSHVYWYRQLPEEGLKFMVYLQKENIIDESGMPKERFSAEFPKEGPSILRIQQVVRGDSAAYFCASSLTGVSNQPQHFGDGTRLSIL.

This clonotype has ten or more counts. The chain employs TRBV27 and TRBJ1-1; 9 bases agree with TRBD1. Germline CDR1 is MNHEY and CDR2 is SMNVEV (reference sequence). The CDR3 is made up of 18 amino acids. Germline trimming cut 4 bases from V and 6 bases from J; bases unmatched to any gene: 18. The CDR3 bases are TGTGCCAGCAGTTCCTATAGTCTCGGGGACAGGGTGCGACCTGAAGCTTTCTTT. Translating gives CASSSYSLGDRVRPEAFF.

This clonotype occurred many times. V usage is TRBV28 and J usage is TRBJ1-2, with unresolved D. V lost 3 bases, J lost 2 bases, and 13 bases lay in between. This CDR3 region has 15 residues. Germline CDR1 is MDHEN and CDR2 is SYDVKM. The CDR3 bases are TGTGCCAGCAGTTTTGGGCAGATTAAAAACTATGGCTACACCTTC. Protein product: CASSFGQIKNYGYTF.

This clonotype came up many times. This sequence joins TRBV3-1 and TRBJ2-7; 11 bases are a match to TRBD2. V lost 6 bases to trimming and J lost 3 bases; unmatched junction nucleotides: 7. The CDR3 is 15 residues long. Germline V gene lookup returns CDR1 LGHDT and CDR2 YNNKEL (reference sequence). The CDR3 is CASRPTSGGLYEQYF. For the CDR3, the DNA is TGTGCCAGCAGACCCACTAGCGGGGGCCTCTACGAGCAGTACTTC.

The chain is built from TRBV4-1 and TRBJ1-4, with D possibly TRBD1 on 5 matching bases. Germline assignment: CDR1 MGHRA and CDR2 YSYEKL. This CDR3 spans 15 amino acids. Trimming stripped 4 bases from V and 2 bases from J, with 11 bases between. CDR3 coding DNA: TGCGCCAGCAGCCTCCGGACATTTACTAATGAAAAACTGTTTTTT. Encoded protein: CASSLRTFTNEKLFF.

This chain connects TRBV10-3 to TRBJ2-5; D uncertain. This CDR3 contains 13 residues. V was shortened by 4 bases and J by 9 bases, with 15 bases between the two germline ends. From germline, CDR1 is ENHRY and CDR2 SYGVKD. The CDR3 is CAISGPGVTAQYF. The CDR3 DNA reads TGTGCCATCAGTGGACCGGGCGTAACGGCCCAGTACTTC.

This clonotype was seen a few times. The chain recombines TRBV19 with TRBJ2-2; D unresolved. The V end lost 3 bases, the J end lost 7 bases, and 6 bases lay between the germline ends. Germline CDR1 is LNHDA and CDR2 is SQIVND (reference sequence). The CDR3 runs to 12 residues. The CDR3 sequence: CASSMMGGELFF. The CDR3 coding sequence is TGTGCCAGTAGTATGATGGGCGGGGAGCTGTTTTTT. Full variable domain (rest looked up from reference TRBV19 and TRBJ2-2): DGGITQSPKYLFRKEGQNVTLSCEQNLNHDAMYWYRQDPGQGLRLIYYSQIVNDFQKGDIAEGYSVSREKKESFPLTVTSAQKNPTAFYLCASSMMGGELFFGEGSRLTVL.

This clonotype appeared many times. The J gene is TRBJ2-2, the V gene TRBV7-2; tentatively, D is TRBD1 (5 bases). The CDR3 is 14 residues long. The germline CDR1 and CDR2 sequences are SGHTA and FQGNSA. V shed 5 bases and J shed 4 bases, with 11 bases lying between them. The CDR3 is CASSLRVTTGELFF. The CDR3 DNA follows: TGTGCCAGCAGCCTCAGGGTTACCACCGGGGAGCTGTTTTTT. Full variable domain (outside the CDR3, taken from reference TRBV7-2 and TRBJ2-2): GAGVSQSPSNKVTEKGKDVELRCDPISGHTALYWYRQSLGQGLEFLIYFQGNSAPDKSGLPSDRFSAERTGGSVSTLTIQRTQQEDSAVYLCASSLRVTTGELFFGEGSRLTVL.

The CDR3 nucleotides read TGCGCCAGCAGCCCTGACAGGGGCCTCACAGATACGCAGTATTTT. It translates to CASSPDRGLTDTQYF. This chain uses TRBV5-1 with TRBJ2-3, with 8 bases aligning to TRBD1. V trimming: 4 bases; J trimming: 2 bases; junction bases outside the gene matches: 6. The CDR3 length is 15 residues. Germline CDR1 SGHRS, CDR2 YFSETQ.

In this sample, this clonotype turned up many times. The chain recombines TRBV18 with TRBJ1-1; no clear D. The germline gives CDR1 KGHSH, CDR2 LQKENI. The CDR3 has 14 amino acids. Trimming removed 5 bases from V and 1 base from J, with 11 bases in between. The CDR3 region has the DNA TGTGCCAGCTCAGCCACAGACACGAACACTGAAGCTTTCTTT. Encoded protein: CASSATDTNTEAFF.